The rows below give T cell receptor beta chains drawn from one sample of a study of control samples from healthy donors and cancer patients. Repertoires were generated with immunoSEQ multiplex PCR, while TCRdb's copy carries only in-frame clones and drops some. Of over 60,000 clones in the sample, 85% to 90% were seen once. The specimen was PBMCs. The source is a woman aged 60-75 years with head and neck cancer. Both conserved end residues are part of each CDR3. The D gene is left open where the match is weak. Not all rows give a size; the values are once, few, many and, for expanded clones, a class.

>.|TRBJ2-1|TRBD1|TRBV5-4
TGTGCCAGCAGTCAGGGACAGGGGGCGTGGAGTGAGCAGTTCTTC
CASSQGQGAWSEQFF
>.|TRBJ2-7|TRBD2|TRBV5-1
TGCGCCAGCAGCTCTGGCGGGGGGCTGAACTACGAGCAGTACTTC
CASSSGGGLNYEQYF
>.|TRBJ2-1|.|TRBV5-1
TGCGCCAGCAGCCAGGCGACTGATTACAATGAGCAGTTCTTC
CASSQATDYNEQFF
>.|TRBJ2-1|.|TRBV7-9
TGTGCCAGCAGCTGGGGCTCCGGGACGAGTAGGACCAATGAGCAGTTCTTC
CASSWGSGTSRTNEQFF
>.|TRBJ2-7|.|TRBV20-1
TGCAGTGCAGAGTCCTCGGACGAGCAGTACTTC
CSAESSDEQYF
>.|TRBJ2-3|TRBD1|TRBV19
TGTGCCAGTAGTACGCCAAAACCGGGACAGGGATCAGATACGCAGTATTTT
CASSTPKPGQGSDTQYF
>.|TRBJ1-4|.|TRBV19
TGTGCCAGTAGTATCCCGAGCAGGGGTGGTGAAAAACTGTTTTTT
CASSIPSRGGEKLFF
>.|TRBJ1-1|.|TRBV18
TGTGCCAGCTCACCACCGGGGTCGAACACTGAAGCTTTCTTT
CASSPPGSNTEAFF
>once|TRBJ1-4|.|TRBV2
TGTGCCAGCAGCGTAATGGCAACTAATGAAAAACTGTTTTTT
CASSVMATNEKLFF
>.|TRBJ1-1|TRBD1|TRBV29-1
TGCAGCGTTTACCAGGGGGTTGCTGAAGCTTTCTTT
CSVYQGVAEAFF
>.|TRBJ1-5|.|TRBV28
TGTGCCAGCAGTTTTTCGGGGTATCAGCCCCAGCATTTT
CASSFSGYQPQHF
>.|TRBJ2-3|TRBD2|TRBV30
TGTGCCCGAGGACGGGGACTAGCGAGAGATACGCAGTATTTT
CARGRGLARDTQYF
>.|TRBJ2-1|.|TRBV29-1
TGCAGCGTTGGCTCCTACAATGAGCAGTTCTTC
CSVGSYNEQFF
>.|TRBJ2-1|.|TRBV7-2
TGTGCCAGCAGCTTCGGACCGGAGGAAGTAGGCAATGAGCAGTTCTTC
CASSFGPEEVGNEQFF
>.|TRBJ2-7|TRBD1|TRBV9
TGTGCCAGCAGCGTAGGGCAGGGGGTATCCTACGAGCAGTACTTC
CASSVGQGVSYEQYF
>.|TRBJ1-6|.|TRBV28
TGTGCCAGCAATCCATCGGCCGGGGCCAACCGGGCCAATTCACCCCTCCACTTT
CASNPSAGANRANSPLHF
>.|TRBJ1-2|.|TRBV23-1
TGCGCCAAAACCGGGGGGAGTGGCGACACCTTC
CAKTGGSGDTF
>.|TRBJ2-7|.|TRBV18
TGTGCCAGCCGATCACCGGCAGGGATTGGGGAGCAGTACTTC
CASRSPAGIGEQYF
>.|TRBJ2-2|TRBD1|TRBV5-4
TGTGCCAGCAGCTTGGCCGGACAGGGGAGAGGGGAGCTGTTTTTT
CASSLAGQGRGELFF
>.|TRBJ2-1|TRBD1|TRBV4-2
TGTGCCAGCAGCCATCTCCGACAGGGGCCCAATGAGCAGTTCTTC
CASSHLRQGPNEQFF
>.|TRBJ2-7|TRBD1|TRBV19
TGTGCCAGTAAGGACAGGGGATACTACGAGCAGTACTTC
CASKDRGYYEQYF
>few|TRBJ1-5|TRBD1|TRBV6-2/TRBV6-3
TGTGCCAGCAGCCTCGACAGGGCTCAGCCCCAGCATTTT
CASSLDRAQPQHF
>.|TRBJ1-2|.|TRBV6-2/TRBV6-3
TGTGCCAGCAGTTATACAGGCCGACTACACTATGGCTACACCTTC
CASSYTGRLHYGYTF
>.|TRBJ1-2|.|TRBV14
TGTGCCAGCAGCCAAGAGTTGAGGGGATCTGGCGGCTACACCTTC
CASSQELRGSGGYTF
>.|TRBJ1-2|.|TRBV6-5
TGTGCCAGCAGTCGCCAACCGGGAGCCATTGTTGGCTACACCTTC
CASSRQPGAIVGYTF
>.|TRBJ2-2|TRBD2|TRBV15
TGTGCCACCAGCATCCGACTAGCGGGAAGTACCGGGGAGCTGTTTTTT
CATSIRLAGSTGELFF
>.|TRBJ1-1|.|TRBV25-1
TGTGCCAGCAGCTCGTCCTACACTGAAGCTTTCTTT
CASSSSYTEAFF
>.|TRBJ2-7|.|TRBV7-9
TGTGCCAGCAGCAGGACCCCAAGGGTCGAGCAGTACTTC
CASSRTPRVEQYF
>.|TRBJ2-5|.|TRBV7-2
TGTGCCAGCAGCTTAGGTTCGGGGGCGTGGGAGACCCAGTACTTC
CASSLGSGAWETQYF
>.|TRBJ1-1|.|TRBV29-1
TGCAGCACCCGGACAGAGATGAACACTGAAGCTTTCTTT
CSTRTEMNTEAFF
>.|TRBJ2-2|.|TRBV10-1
TGCGCCAGCAGTGAAAATACCGGGGAGCTGTTTTTT
CASSENTGELFF
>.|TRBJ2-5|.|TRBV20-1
TGCAGTGCTAGTAATCTTGAGTACGGAGAGACCCAGTACTTC
CSASNLEYGETQYF
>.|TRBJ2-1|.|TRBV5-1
TGCGCCAGCAGCTTGGGAATCCGGACGACCGGAGAGCAGTTCTTC
CASSLGIRTTGEQFF